Below are 25 T cell receptor beta chains sequenced from a single sample in a study of Graves' ophthalmopathy and Graves' hyperthyroidism. Beta-chain TCR CDR3 regions were amplified from RNA transcripts. After a first-round RT-PCR with HTBI primers, a second-round multiplex PCR was run. Via MiXCR, TCRdb re-called the multiplex PCR reads, giving one row per CDR3 protein. This sample has 230,000 or so distinct CDR3 sequences, with about 47% found just once. Sequenced input: peripheral blood. The receptors stem from an adult man with Graves' ophthalmopathy.

This clonotype has a handful of counts. The V gene is TRBV10-3, the J gene TRBJ2-7; tentative D call: TRBD1 (5 bases). The CDR3 has 15 amino acids. Germline assignment: CDR1 ENHRY and CDR2 SYGVKD. Between the trimmed V and J ends, which lost 3 bases and 4 bases, there was a span of 16 bases. As DNA, the CDR3 is TGTGCCATCAGTGATTCCAGGACAAGAGTATACGAGCAGTACTTC. The encoded protein is CAISDSRTRVYEQYF.

The gene calls are TRBV29-1 and TRBJ1-4; no firm D call. Trimming cost V 4 bases and J 8 bases, with 14 bases left between them. Germline V lookup: CDR1 SQVTM, CDR2 ANQGSEA. This CDR3 has 13 residues. The CDR3 DNA reads as TGCAGCGTTGCCGAGGGCCGACGGGAAAAACTGTTTTTT. It specifies CSVAEGRREKLFF.

V and J are TRBV7-8 and TRBJ2-2; D possibly uses TRBD1 or TRBD2 (6 bases each). The CDR3 consists of 13 residues. From germline, CDR1 is SGHVS and CDR2 FQNEAQ. Trimming took off 2 bases at V and 6 bases at J, with 7 bases between the two ends. CDR3 protein: CASSLRGPGELFF. The CDR3 DNA reads TGTGCCAGCAGCTTACGGGGGCCCGGGGAGCTGTTTTTT.

The gene calls are TRBV29-1 and TRBJ2-7, with 11 positions matching TRBD2. The DNA end lines up better with TRBJ2-3; the J call may be wrong. Per the germline V gene, CDR1 is SQVTM and CDR2 is ANQGSEA. The CDR3 extends over 17 amino acids. The CDR3 is CSVEDAVLAGGEDTQYF. CDR3 nucleotide sequence: TGCAGCGTTGAAGATGCCGTATTAGCGGGAGGGGAAGATACGCAGTATTTT.

V and J are TRBV7-2 and TRBJ2-7; 10 bases line up with TRBD2. The V gene's germline CDR1 is SGHTA and CDR2 FQGNSA. V lost 5 bases to trimming and J lost 3 bases; unmatched junction nucleotides: 7. CDR3 size: 15 residues. DNA for the CDR3: TGTGCCAGCAGCCCAAGGACTAGCGGCGGCTACGAGCAGTACTTC. As protein: CASSPRTSGGYEQYF.

This chain joins TRBV6-5 and TRBJ1-5, with D unresolved. Germline CDR1 MNHEY, CDR2 SVGAGI. This CDR3 is built from 12 residues. The germline V and J ends were trimmed by 8 bases and 7 bases, with 12 bases remaining between them. CDR3: CASGPPGQPQHF. In nucleotides, the CDR3 is TGTGCCAGCGGACCCCCGGGCCAGCCCCAGCATTTT.

Regarding this clonotype: With a much larger clone just one base away, this may be a read error. The J gene is TRBJ1-5, the V gene TRBV10-2; no definite D call. In germline, CDR1 is WSHSY, CDR2 SAAADI. With 3 bases removed from V and 1 base from J, the gap between germline ends came to 7 bases. The CDR3 runs 14 residues. The CDR3 reads CASSDLDSNQPQHF. The CDR3 nucleotides read TGCGCCAGCAGTGATCTTGACAGCAATCAGCCCCAGCATTTT.

This clonotype occurred a few times. J is TRBJ2-5 and V is TRBV12-3 or TRBV12-4, with TRBD1 matching over 7 bases. The CDR3 runs 14 residues. V was pared by 6 bases and J by 5 bases, with 9 bases of the junction left unmatched. The CDR3 DNA follows: TGTGCCAGCAGACCTGACAGGGCCGTCGAGACCCAGTACTTC. Translation gives CASRPDRAVETQYF.

The table lists this clonotype with a few counts. The chain has TRBV29-1 and TRBJ1-1, with D tentatively TRBD1 (6 bases). V lost 1 base to trimming and J lost 0 bases, with 6 bases between them. CDR1 and CDR2 from the germline V gene are SQVTM and ANQGSEA. The CDR3 length is 13 residues. The CDR3 bases are TGCAGCGTTGAAGCAGGGGTGAACACTGAAGCTTTCTTT. This sequence encodes CSVEAGVNTEAFF. Complete variable domain (other parts from reference TRBV29-1 and TRBJ1-1): SAVISQKPSRDICQRGTSLTIQCQVDSQVTMMFWYRQQPGQSLTLIATANQGSEATYESGFVIDKFPISRPNLTFSTLTVSNMSPEDSSIYLCSVEAGVNTEAFFGQGTRLTVV.

V usage is TRBV5-1 and J usage is TRBJ1-1; 10 positions agree with TRBD1. V was pared by 6 bases and J by 2 bases, with 4 bases of the junction left unmatched. The CDR3 length is 14 residues. CDR1 is SGHRS, CDR2 YFSETQ, per germline. CDR3 coding DNA: TGCGCCAGCATGGGGGACAGGGGTAACACTGAAGCTTTCTTT. This codes for CASMGDRGNTEAFF.

CDR3 nucleotide sequence: TGTGCCAGCAGCTTAGGTTACGGGGCGGGGGGCCTCGCGAACACCGGGGAGCTGTTTTTT. It specifies CASSLGYGAGGLANTGELFF. The gene calls are TRBV7-9 and TRBJ2-2; 8 bases align to TRBD2. The germline V gene encodes CDR1 SEHNR and CDR2 FQNEAQ (reference sequence). The CDR3 spans 20 residues. Germline trimming cut 1 base from V and 0 bases from J; bases unmatched to any gene: 13.

The sample holds many counts of this clonotype. V usage is TRBV10-3 and J usage is TRBJ2-5, with D possibly being TRBD1 or TRBD2 (6 bases each). This CDR3 has 14 residues. Germline CDR1 ENHRY, CDR2 SYGVKD. V lost 0 bases and J lost 2, with 7 bases in between. CDR3 sequence: CAISESGGQETQYF. The CDR3 DNA reads TGTGCCATCAGTGAGTCAGGGGGGCAAGAGACCCAGTACTTC.

J is TRBJ2-7 and V is TRBV28, with a possible D match to TRBD2 (5 bases). V gave up 6 bases and J gave up 8 bases, with 17 bases separating them. Per germline, CDR1 MDHEN and CDR2 SYDVKM. The CDR3 totals 13 residues. CDR3 region: CASSSDTRQKQYF. The CDR3 coding sequence is TGTGCCAGCAGCTCCGATACTAGACAAAAGCAGTACTTC.

With regard to this clonotype: At one boundary the junction diverges from the germline segment, which might be a read error. The rearrangement uses TRBV10-3 and TRBJ2-7; either TRBD1 or TRBD2 may supply D (5 bases each). This CDR3 contains 18 residues. The germline CDR1 and CDR2 sequences are ENHRY and SYGVKD. CDR3 in DNA: TGTGCCAGCAGTCGCTTAAACCGCCGGGACGCACCCGCCTACGAGCAGTACTTC. This sequence encodes CASSRLNRRDAPAYEQYF.

The chain employs TRBV24-1 and TRBJ1-2; the D is unclear. The CDR3 sequence is 12 residues long. Germline-derived CDR1 and CDR2 are KGHDR and SFDVKD. V was clipped by 2 bases and J by 4 bases, with 4 bases between them. The CDR3 loop is CATSDSLYGYTF. DNA for the CDR3: TGTGCCACCAGTGATTCCCTCTATGGCTACACCTTC.

In this sample, this clonotype turned up a few times. The V and J genes are TRBV16 and TRBJ1-5, with D possibly TRBD1 on 6 matching bases. V was cut by 2 bases and J by 7 bases, with 12 bases left in between. Germline CDR1 KGHSY, CDR2 FQNENV. This CDR3 is built from 14 residues. The CDR3 nucleotides are TGTGCCAGCAGCCAAGACAGGCTTGGGCAGCCCCAGCATTTT. Its protein is CASSQDRLGQPQHF.

The table lists this clonotype with a few counts. The V call is TRBV7-8, the J call TRBJ1-5; D not certain. The V gene lost 7 bases and the J gene lost 0 bases, with 13 bases spanning the gap. This CDR3 spans 15 amino acids. Germline V gene sequence: CDR1 SGHVS, CDR2 FQNEAQ. This CDR3 is CASTYGLGSNQPQHF. Written as DNA, the CDR3 is TGTGCCAGCACCTATGGCTTAGGTAGCAATCAGCCCCAGCATTTT.

The chain recombines TRBV6-5 with TRBJ1-1; possible D gene TRBD1, 6 bases. V was clipped by 10 bases and J by 0 bases, with 12 bases between them. The germline gives CDR1 MNHEY, CDR2 SVGAGI. This CDR3 has 13 amino acids. CDR3 nucleotide sequence: TGTGCCACCCGTCGGACAGTGAACACTGAAGCTTTCTTT. Its protein product is CATRRTVNTEAFF.

This clonotype came up a few times. The chain uses TRBV29-1 and TRBJ2-2; 8 nucleotides line up with TRBD2. The trim removed 2 bases at V and 1 base at J, leaving 6 bases unmatched. CDR1 and CDR2 from the germline V gene are SQVTM and ANQGSEA. CDR3 length: 16 residues. In DNA form, the CDR3 reads TGCAGCGTTGAAACCAGCGGGGGAGAGAACACCGGGGAGCTGTTTTTT. Translated, it gives CSVETSGGENTGELFF.

The rearrangement joins TRBV7-6 to TRBJ2-5; 12 nucleotides agree with TRBD1. This CDR3 has 15 residues. Per germline, CDR1 SGHVS and CDR2 FNYEAQ. The J segment lost 5 bases and the V segment lost 5 bases, leaving 6 bases of the junction unmatched. CDR3 sequence (DNA): TGTGCCAGCAGCCTCGGGACAGGGGGCATGGAGACCCAGTACTTC. Residues: CASSLGTGGMETQYF. Based on the CDR3 plus reference TRBV7-6 and TRBJ2-5, the full variable domain is GAGVSQSPRYKVTKRGQDVALRCDPISGHVSLYWYRQALGQGPEFLTYFNYEAQQDKSGLPNDRFSAERPEGSISTLTIQRTEQRDSAMYRCASSLGTGGMETQYFGPGTRLLVL.

The DNA of the CDR3 is TGTGCCAGCAAACACCCCGCCGGCTCCTACGAGCAGTACTTC. Translated, it gives CASKHPAGSYEQYF. The V gene is TRBV10-3, the J gene TRBJ2-7; D unresolved. Deletions cut 10 bases from V and 0 bases from J, with 16 bases between. Per germline, CDR1 ENHRY and CDR2 SYGVKD. The CDR3 is made up of 14 amino acids.

This clonotype was detected a few times. V is TRBV20-1 and J is TRBJ2-2; 8 nucleotides agree with TRBD1. Germline CDR1 and CDR2: DFQATT and SNEGSKA (reference sequence). This CDR3 region has 14 residues. V was clipped by 6 bases and J by 1 base; unmatched bases: 4. This chain's CDR3 is CSAGDRRNTGELFF. The CDR3 bases are TGCAGTGCGGGGGACAGGAGGAACACCGGGGAGCTGTTTTTT.

This clonotype was counted between two and nine times. The chain employs TRBV4-1 and TRBJ2-5, with no clear D. V was pared by 1 base and J by 10 bases, with 22 bases between. The CDR3 runs 16 residues. Germline lookup yields CDR1 MGHRA and CDR2 YSYEKL. CDR3 DNA: TGCGCCAGCAGCCAAGGATGGCCAGGCCAGGCCGCGGACCAGTACTTC. Translated: CASSQGWPGQAADQYF.

This clonotype was counted a few times. This rearrangement joins TRBV20-1 to TRBJ1-4, with TRBD1 matching 10 bases. The CDR3 runs to 11 residues. With 5 bases clipped from V and 14 bases from J, the junction kept 5 bases outside the gene matches. Germline values: CDR1 DFQATT, CDR2 SNEGSKA (reference sequence). CDR3: CSAAPGQGLFF. CDR3 bases: TGCAGTGCTGCCCCGGGACAGGGGCTGTTTTTT.

The J gene is TRBJ1-1, the V gene TRBV19, with 7 bases fitting TRBD1. The germline CDR1 and CDR2 sequences are LNHDA and SQIVND (reference sequence). CDR3 length: 14 amino acids. V trimming: 5 bases; J trimming: 0 bases; junction bases outside the gene matches: 3. The CDR3 nucleotides are TGTGCCAGTAGTGCCGGACAGGTGAACACTGAAGCTTTCTTT. Protein product: CASSAGQVNTEAFF.